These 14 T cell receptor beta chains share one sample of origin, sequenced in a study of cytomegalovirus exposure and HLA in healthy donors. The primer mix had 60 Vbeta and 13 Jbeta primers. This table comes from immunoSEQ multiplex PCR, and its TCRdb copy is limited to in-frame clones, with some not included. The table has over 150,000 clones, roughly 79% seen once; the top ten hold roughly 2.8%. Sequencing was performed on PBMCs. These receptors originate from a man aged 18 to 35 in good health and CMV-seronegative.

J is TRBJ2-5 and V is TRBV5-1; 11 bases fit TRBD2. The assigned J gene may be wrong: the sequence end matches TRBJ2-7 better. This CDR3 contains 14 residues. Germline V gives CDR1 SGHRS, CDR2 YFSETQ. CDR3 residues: CASSSGGAPYEQYF. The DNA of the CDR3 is TGCGCCAGCAGTAGCGGGGGGGCCCCCTACGAGCAGTACTTC.

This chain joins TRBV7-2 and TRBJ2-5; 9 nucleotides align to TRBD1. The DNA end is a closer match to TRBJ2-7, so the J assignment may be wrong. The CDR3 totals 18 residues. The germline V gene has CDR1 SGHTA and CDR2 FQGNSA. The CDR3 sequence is CASSLVPGQGGTISEQYF. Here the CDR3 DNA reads TGTGCCAGCAGCTTGGTCCCGGGACAGGGAGGGACTATATCCGAGCAGTACTTC.

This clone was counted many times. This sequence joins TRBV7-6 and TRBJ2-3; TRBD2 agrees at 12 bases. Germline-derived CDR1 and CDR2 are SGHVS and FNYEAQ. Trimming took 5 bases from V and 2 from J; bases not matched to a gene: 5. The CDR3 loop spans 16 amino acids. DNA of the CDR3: TGTGCCAGCAGCAACGGACTAGCGGGGTACACAGATACGCAGTATTTT. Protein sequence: CASSNGLAGYTDTQYF.

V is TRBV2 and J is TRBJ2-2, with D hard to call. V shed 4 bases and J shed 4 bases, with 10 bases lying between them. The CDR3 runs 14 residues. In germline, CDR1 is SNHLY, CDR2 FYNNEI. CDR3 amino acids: CASSGRGLTGELFF. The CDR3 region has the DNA TGTGCCAGCAGTGGAAGAGGCCTCACCGGGGAGCTGTTTTTT. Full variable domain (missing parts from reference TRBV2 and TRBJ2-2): EPEVTQTPSHQVTQMGQEVILRCVPISNHLYFYWYRQILGQKVEFLVSFYNNEISEKSEIFDDQFSVERPDGSNFTLKIRSTKLEDSAMYFCASSGRGLTGELFFGEGSRLTVL.

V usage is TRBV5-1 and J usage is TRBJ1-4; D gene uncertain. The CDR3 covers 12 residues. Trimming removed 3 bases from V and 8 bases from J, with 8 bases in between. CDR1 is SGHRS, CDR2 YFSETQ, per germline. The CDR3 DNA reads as TGCGCCAGCAGCTCGCCGGGGGAAAAACTGTTTTTT. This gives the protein CASSSPGEKLFF.

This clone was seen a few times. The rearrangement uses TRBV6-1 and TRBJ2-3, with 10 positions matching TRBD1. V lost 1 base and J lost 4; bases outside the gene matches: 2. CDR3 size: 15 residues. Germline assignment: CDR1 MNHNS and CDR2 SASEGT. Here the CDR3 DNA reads TGTGCCAGCAGTGAAGGGGGGACAGGGGCAGATACGCAGTATTTT. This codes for CASSEGGTGADTQYF.

The CDR3 is CASTTGGSWYNSPLHF. The DNA for the CDR3 is TGTGCCAGCACCACAGGGGGCTCGTGGTATAATTCACCCCTCCACTTT. V usage is TRBV28 and J usage is TRBJ1-6; 9 positions match TRBD1. Trimming cost V 7 bases and J 4 bases; bases outside gene matches: 8. The CDR3 runs to 16 residues. Germline CDR1 MDHEN, CDR2 SYDVKM.

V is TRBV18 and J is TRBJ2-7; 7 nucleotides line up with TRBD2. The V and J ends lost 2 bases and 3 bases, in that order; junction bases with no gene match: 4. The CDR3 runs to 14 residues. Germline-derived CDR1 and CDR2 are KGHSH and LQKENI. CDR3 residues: CASSPGTGGYEQYV. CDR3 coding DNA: TGTGCCAGCTCACCAGGAACGGGAGGCTACGAGCAGTACGTC.

The CDR3 loop reads CASSLGLAGEVTDTQYF. Here the CDR3 DNA reads TGTGCCAGCAGCCTGGGACTAGCGGGGGAAGTCACAGATACGCAGTATTTT. This sequence joins TRBV7-2 and TRBJ2-3; TRBD2 matches at 14 bases. Germline-derived CDR1 and CDR2 are SGHTA and FQGNSA. V shed 5 bases and J 2 bases; nucleotides not matched to a gene: 6. This CDR3 contains 17 residues. The variable domain in full, with the rest retrieved from reference TRBV7-2 and TRBJ2-3, is GAGVSQSPSNKVTEKGKDVELRCDPISGHTALYWYRQSLGQGLEFLIYFQGNSAPDKSGLPSDRFSAERTGGSVSTLTIQRTQQEDSAVYLCASSLGLAGEVTDTQYFGPGTRLTVL.

This CDR3 reads CASSDSGTDFNEQYF. CDR3 coding DNA: TGTGCCAGCAGCGACTCCGGGACAGATTTCAACGAGCAGTACTTC. The chain carries TRBV21-1 and TRBJ2-7; TRBD1 reflects the table's D call only, with no check against the DNA. TRBV21-1 is flagged as a pseudogene. The length of the CDR3 is 15 residues.

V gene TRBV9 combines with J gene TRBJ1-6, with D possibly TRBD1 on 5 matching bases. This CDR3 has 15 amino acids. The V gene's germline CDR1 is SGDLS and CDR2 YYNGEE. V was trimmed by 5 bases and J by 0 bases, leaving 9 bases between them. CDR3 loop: CASRGEGSYNSPLHF. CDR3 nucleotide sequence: TGTGCCAGCAGGGGGGAGGGCTCCTATAATTCACCCCTCCACTTT.

CDR3 amino acids: CASSLATETYEQYF. The CDR3 nucleotides are TGTGCCAGCAGCTTAGCGACTGAAACCTACGAGCAGTACTTC. The gene calls are TRBV7-9 and TRBJ2-7; D not resolved. Looked up from germline, CDR1 is SEHNR and CDR2 is FQNEAQ (reference sequence). The V end lost 0 bases, the J end lost 2 bases, and 8 bases lay between the germline ends. The CDR3 runs to 14 residues.

Here the CDR3 reads CAWSVLTGFHEQYF. CDR3 bases: TGTGCCTGGAGTGTACTCACCGGGTTCCACGAGCAGTACTTC. The chain is built from TRBV30 and TRBJ2-5; D uncertain. The DNA end is a closer match to TRBJ2-7, so the J assignment may be wrong. There are 14 residues in the CDR3. CDR1 and CDR2 (germline): GTSNPN, SVGIG (reference sequence).

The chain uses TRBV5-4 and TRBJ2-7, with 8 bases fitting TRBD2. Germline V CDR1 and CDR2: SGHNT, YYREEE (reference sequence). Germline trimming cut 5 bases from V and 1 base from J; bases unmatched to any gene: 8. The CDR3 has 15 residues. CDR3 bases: TGTGCCAGCAGTGTTGGACTAGCAGTATCCTACGAGCAGTACTTC. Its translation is CASSVGLAVSYEQYF.